In its sample, the clone carrying this T cell receptor beta chain was seen once. Its specificity is not known. The data were taken from a study of vaccination effects on CD4 cells after COVID-19. TCRdb's table, derived via immunoSEQ multiplex PCR, lists solely in-frame clones and lacks some. The sample carries about 66,000 clones, around three quarters recorded once. Within the ViraFEST assay, antigen-specific CD4+ T cells underwent expansion with viral peptide pools prior to sequencing. Upon completion of around eleven days in culture, CD4+ T cells were isolated. Two doses of either BNT162b2 or mRNA-1273 were given to each participant. V lost 2 bases and J 0 bases, leaving 11 bases between the germline ends. The CDR3 loop spans 16 amino acids. Per germline, CDR1 MNHNS and CDR2 SASEGT.

The chain has TRBV6-1 and TRBJ1-3; the D is unclear. The receptor was isolated from a human donor who received a COVID-19 vaccine. The material was CD4+ T cells from PBMCs cultured with HCoV-OC43 spike peptides, obtained after COVID-19 vaccination. The subset: HCoV-OC43 spike overlapping peptide pool stimulation. CDR3 coding DNA: TGTGCCAGCAGTGAATCGTTTAAGAGCTCTGGAAACACCATATATTTT. This sequence encodes CASSESFKSSGNTIYF.